This TCR beta chain came from a study of blood T cell repertoires in COVID-19. The wider study: The United States, Italy and Spain supplied acute and convalescent COVID-19 samples.

Methods used by the authors: Amplifying reference gene primers gave estimates of nucleated cell counts. Assay used: immunoSEQ multiplex PCR; TCRdb lists only in-frame clones, some missing. V and J calls and clone size are as listed in that table; D and trimming were resolved from the DNA. The sample lists 59,000 or so clones, 73% occurring once. This clone showed up just a few times. Input material: peripheral blood. The TCR comes from a woman aged 45-65 years with active or convalescent COVID-19.

The CDR3 is CASSLASRGSEAFF. For the CDR3, the DNA is TGTGCCAGCAGCTTGGCATCAAGGGGTTCTGAAGCTTTCTTT. This sequence joins TRBV11-2 and TRBJ1-1; D possibly corresponds to TRBD1 (5 bases). The germline V and J ends were trimmed by 3 bases and 6 bases, with 14 bases remaining between them. The length of the CDR3 is 14 residues. Germline loops: CDR1 SGHAT, CDR2 FQNNGV.